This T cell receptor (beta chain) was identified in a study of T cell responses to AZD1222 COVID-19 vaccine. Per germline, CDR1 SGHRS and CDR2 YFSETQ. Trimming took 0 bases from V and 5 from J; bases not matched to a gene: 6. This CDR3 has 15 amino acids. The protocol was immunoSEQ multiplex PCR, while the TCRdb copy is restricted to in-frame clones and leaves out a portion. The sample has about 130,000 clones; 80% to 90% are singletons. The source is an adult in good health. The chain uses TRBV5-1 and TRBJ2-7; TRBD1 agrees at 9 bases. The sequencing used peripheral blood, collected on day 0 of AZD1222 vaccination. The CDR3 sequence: CASSLDGQGIHEQYF. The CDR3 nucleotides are TGCGCCAGCAGCTTGGACGGACAGGGGATCCACGAGCAGTACTTC.